This TCR beta chain is from a study of a mutant IDH1 vaccine in newly diagnosed glioma. The overall study: Of treated patients, approximately 62% were men and 37.5% women, averaging 40.4 years. Therapy received beforehand was radiotherapy, temozolomide, or both, with most patients given both. Study outcomes and limitations: In approximately 92% of patients, immune responses induced by the vaccine occurred. Variations in leading peripheral T cell clonotypes appeared to have no connection with pseudoprogression.

This CDR3 has 15 residues. Germline CDR1 SGHAT, CDR2 FQNNGV. Trimming took 4 bases from V and 5 from J, leaving 17 bases between them. Time point described: baseline, week 1 (first vaccination visit). Treatment of the sample: pre-vaccination baseline after standard-of-care therapy. Using immunoSEQ multiplex PCR, the repertoire was profiled, and TCRdb retains in-frame clones only, with some absent. The table lists some 23,000 clones, around 93% of them singletons. This clone was detected only once. Its antigen is not known. The material was PBMCs, obtained from a glioma patient treated with radiotherapy, temozolomide or both. The clonotype comes from a middle-aged man with glioma. The gene calls are TRBV11-2 and TRBJ1-2; D remains ambiguous. The CDR3 spells CASSSPLAPGYGYTF. Here the CDR3 DNA reads TGTGCCAGCAGCTCCCCGCTTGCCCCAGGTTATGGCTACACCTTC.